The rows below give T cell receptor beta chains drawn from one sample of a study of T-cell memory formation after mild COVID-19. One entry per CDR3 protein, called by TCRdb with MiXCR from the 5' RACE reads. The sample yields some 490,000 distinct CDR3 sequences, about 20% seen once. Sequencing used PBMCs or a T cell subset sorted from them (not recorded which). These receptors were obtained from an adult woman who had mild COVID-19 (a few samples of this study predate the infection). Cell type and time point are not known. Each CDR3 is given with its conserved first and last residue. The order of the fields is J gene, D gene, clone size, V gene, CDR3 protein, CDR3 DNA. A D gene is named only where the DNA matches it firmly. Clone size is not always given. Where it is, it says once, few, many or a class for expanded clones.

TRBJ2-5 TRBD2 few TRBV30 CAWGPTSGGAETQYF TGTGCCTGGGGGCCGACTAGCGGGGGGGCGGAGACCCAGTACTTC
TRBJ2-1 - few TRBV7-8 CASSSGAFRSEQFF TGTGCCAGCAGCTCCGGGGCGTTTCGGAGTGAGCAGTTCTTC
TRBJ2-1 - few TRBV6-5 CASSYSRVTGGQHNEQFF TGTGCCAGCAGTTACTCGAGGGTCACGGGGGGCCAGCACAATGAGCAGTTCTTC
TRBJ2-7 - few TRBV4-1 CAKSPGAPPYEQYF TGCGCAAAATCCCCGGGGGCCCCACCCTACGAGCAGTACTTC
TRBJ2-7 TRBD2 many TRBV28 CASSPSGGSSYEQYF TGTGCCAGCAGTCCCTCGGGCGGGAGCTCCTACGAGCAGTACTTC
TRBJ2-1 TRBD2 - TRBV18 CASSPPGGPNNEQFF TGTGCCAGCTCCCCCCCGGGGGGGCCGAACAATGAGCAGTTCTTC
TRBJ2-1 TRBD2 once TRBV7-3 CASTEGLAGDRRNEQFF TGTGCCAGCACTGAGGGACTAGCGGGAGATCGTAGGAATGAGCAGTTCTTC
TRBJ1-2 TRBD1 many TRBV18 CASSHRQGLDSYGYTF TGTGCCAGCTCCCACAGACAGGGTCTGGATTCCTATGGCTACACCTTC
TRBJ2-7 - many TRBV20-1 CSARDFQGRDYEQYF TGCAGTGCTAGAGATTTCCAGGGGAGGGACTACGAGCAGTACTTC
TRBJ2-1 - - TRBV12-3/TRBV12-4 CASSENTGEQFF TGTGCCAGCAGCGAAAATACAGGGGAGCAGTTCTTC
TRBJ2-7 TRBD1 many TRBV7-2 CASSLSGTGMREQYF TGTGCCAGCAGCTTGTCCGGGACAGGGATGAGGGAGCAGTACTTC
TRBJ2-7 - few TRBV20-1 CSARDKEYSYEQYF TGCAGTGCTAGAGATAAGGAATACTCCTACGAGCAGTACTTC
TRBJ2-5 TRBD1 - TRBV5-5 CASSLGLTGPQETQYF TGTGCCAGCAGCTTGGGCTTGACAGGGCCCCAAGAGACCCAGTACTTC
TRBJ2-7 - few TRBV5-1 CASSSTGIYYEQYF TGCGCCAGCAGCTCCACCGGGATTTACTACGAGCAGTACTTC
TRBJ1-1 - many TRBV29-1 CSVRDGPNTEAFF TGCAGCGTTAGGGACGGACCGAACACTGAAGCTTTCTTT
TRBJ2-5 TRBD1 once TRBV19 CASSTGQGLQVTQYF TGTGCCAGTAGTACGGGACAGGGGCTACAAGTGACCCAGTACTTC
TRBJ2-1 TRBD1 - TRBV2 CASSEALGQGARSNEQFF TGTGCCAGCAGTGAAGCGCTGGGACAGGGGGCCAGGAGTAATGAGCAGTTCTTC
TRBJ2-2 - - TRBV9 CASSVSWGSYTGELFF TGTGCCAGCAGCGTATCTTGGGGGTCCTACACCGGGGAGCTGTTTTTT
TRBJ2-7 - few TRBV4-3 CASSFRNHSYEQYF TGCGCCAGCAGCTTTAGGAACCACTCCTACGAGCAGTACTTC
TRBJ2-4 TRBD1 - TRBV5-1 CASSFTSTGLAKNIQYF TGCGCCAGCAGCTTCACTTCGACAGGGTTGGCCAAAAACATTCAGTACTTC
TRBJ2-1 - few TRBV3-1 CASRRFRGLHDEQFF TGTGCCAGCAGGCGATTTCGGGGACTCCACGATGAGCAGTTCTTC
TRBJ1-1 - - TRBV11-2 CASSALAAFF TGTGCCAGCAGCGCCCTGGCAGCTTTCTTT
TRBJ2-7 - - TRBV20-1 CSAQGSDEQYF TGCAGTGCTCAGGGGTCCGACGAGCAGTACTTC
TRBJ1-1 - few TRBV5-1 CASSLLGGEDWNTEAFF TGCGCCAGCAGCTTGCTTGGAGGAGAAGACTGGAACACTGAAGCTTTCTTT
TRBJ2-5 - many TRBV7-6 CASSPKETQYF TGTGCCAGCAGCCCCAAAGAGACCCAGTACTTC
TRBJ1-1 - - TRBV20-1 CSASYDANTEAFF TGCAGTGCTAGTTATGATGCGAACACTGAAGCTTTCTTT
TRBJ1-2 - few TRBV12-3/TRBV12-4 CASSFGQGPYGYTF TGTGCCAGCAGTTTTGGGCAGGGGCCCTATGGCTACACCTTC
TRBJ2-2 - once TRBV11-2 CASSVAGDTGELFF TGTGCCAGCAGCGTAGCAGGGGATACCGGGGAGCTGTTTTTT
TRBJ2-5 - - TRBV12-3/TRBV12-4 CASSPTSEGETQYF TGTGCCAGCAGTCCGACTAGTGAAGGAGAGACCCAGTACTTC
TRBJ2-7 - few TRBV11-2 CASSLDTNYEQYF TGTGCCAGCAGCTTAGATACTAACTACGAGCAGTACTTC
TRBJ1-3 TRBD1 - TRBV9 CASSARQGTGNTIYF TGTGCCAGCAGCGCCAGACAGGGGACTGGAAACACCATATATTTT
TRBJ1-5 - few TRBV15 CATSRESGRPQHF TGTGCCACCAGCAGAGAATCGGGGAGGCCCCAGCATTTT
TRBJ1-1 TRBD1 few TRBV29-1 CSAGDGDRGTEAFF TGCAGCGCTGGGGATGGGGACAGAGGCACTGAAGCTTTCTTT
TRBJ2-3 - many TRBV4-2 CASSQEREDTQYF TGTGCCAGCAGCCAAGAAAGGGAAGATACGCAGTATTTT
TRBJ2-5 - few TRBV25-1 CASRGPVEETQYF TGTGCCAGCAGGGGGCCAGTCGAAGAGACCCAGTACTTC
TRBJ2-7 - - TRBV12-3/TRBV12-4 CASSQTEGFKQYF TGTGCCAGCAGCCAAACGGAAGGTTTTAAGCAGTACTTC
TRBJ1-1 - many TRBV12-3/TRBV12-4 CASSLSTGNTEAFF TGTGCCAGCAGTTTAAGTACAGGGAACACTGAAGCTTTCTTT
TRBJ2-2 - few TRBV7-7 CATRGGLGTGELFF TGTGCCACCAGAGGGGGGCTAGGCACCGGGGAGCTGTTTTTT
TRBJ1-1 - few TRBV4-1 CASSQQQRGLKAFF TGCGCCAGCAGCCAACAACAGAGGGGCTTAAAGGCTTTCTTT
TRBJ2-1 TRBD2 - TRBV24-1 CATSLAGGHNEQFF TGTGCCACCAGCCTAGCGGGAGGCCACAATGAGCAGTTCTTC
TRBJ2-2 - few TRBV3-1 CASSPRPGTGELFF TGTGCCAGCAGCCCCCGACCTGGCACCGGGGAGCTGTTTTTT
TRBJ2-3 TRBD2 many TRBV6-5 CASRSGLAGTDTQYF TGTGCCAGCAGATCTGGACTAGCGGGCACAGATACGCAGTATTTT
TRBJ2-1 TRBD2 - TRBV6-5 CASSYSKRGRVRRGSSHEQFF TGTGCCAGCAGTTACTCGAAGCGGGGGAGGGTACGGCGCGGGAGTTCCCATGAGCAGTTCTTC
TRBJ2-4 - few TRBV28 CASSSRGVPAPIFKNIQYF TGTGCCAGCAGCTCCAGGGGAGTTCCTGCCCCAATTTTCAAAAACATTCAGTACTTC
TRBJ1-1 - - TRBV4-2 CASSQGAGANTEAFF TGTGCCAGCAGCCAAGGGGCAGGGGCGAACACTGAAGCTTTCTTT
TRBJ2-3 - many TRBV3-1 CASSQGTSTDTQYF TGTGCCAGCAGCCAAGGGACTAGCACAGATACGCAGTATTTT